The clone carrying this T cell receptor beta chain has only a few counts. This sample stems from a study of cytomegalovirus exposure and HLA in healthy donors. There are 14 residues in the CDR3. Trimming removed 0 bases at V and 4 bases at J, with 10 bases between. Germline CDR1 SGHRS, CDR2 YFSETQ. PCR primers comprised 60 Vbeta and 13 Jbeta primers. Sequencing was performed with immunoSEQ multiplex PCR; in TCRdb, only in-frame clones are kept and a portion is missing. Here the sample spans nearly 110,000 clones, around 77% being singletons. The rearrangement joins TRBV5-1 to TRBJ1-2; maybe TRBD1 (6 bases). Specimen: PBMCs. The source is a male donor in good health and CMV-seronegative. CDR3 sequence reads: CASSLGTDIYGYTF. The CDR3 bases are TGCGCCAGCAGCTTGGGGACAGATATCTATGGCTACACCTTC. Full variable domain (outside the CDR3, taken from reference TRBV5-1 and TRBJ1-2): KAGVTQTPRYLIKTRGQQVTLSCSPISGHRSVSWYQQTPGQGLQFLFEYFSETQRNKGNFPGRFSGRQFSNSRSEMNVSTLELGDSALYLCASSLGTDIYGYTFGSGTRLTVV.